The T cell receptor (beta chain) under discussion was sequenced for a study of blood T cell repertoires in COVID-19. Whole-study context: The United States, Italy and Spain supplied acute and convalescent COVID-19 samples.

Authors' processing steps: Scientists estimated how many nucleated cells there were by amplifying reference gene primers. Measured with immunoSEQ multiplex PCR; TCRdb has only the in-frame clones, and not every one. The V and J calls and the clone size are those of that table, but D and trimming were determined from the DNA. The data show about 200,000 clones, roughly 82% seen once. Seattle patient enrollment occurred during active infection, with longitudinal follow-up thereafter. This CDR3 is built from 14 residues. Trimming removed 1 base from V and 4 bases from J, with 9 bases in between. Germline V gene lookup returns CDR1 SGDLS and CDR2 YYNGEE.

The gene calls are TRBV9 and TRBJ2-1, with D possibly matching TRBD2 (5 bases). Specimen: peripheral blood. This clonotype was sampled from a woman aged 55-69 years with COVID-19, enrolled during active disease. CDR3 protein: CASSVSGSYNEQFF. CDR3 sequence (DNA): TGTGCCAGCAGCGTAAGCGGCTCTTACAATGAGCAGTTCTTC.